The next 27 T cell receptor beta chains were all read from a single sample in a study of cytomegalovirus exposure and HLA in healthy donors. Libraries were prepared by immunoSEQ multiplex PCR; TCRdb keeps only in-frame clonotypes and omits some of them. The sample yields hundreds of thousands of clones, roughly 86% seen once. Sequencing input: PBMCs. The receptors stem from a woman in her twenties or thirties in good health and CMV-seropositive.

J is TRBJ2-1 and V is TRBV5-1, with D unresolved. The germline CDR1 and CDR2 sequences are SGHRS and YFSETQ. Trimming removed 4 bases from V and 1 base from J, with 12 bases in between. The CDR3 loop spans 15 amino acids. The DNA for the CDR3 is TGCGCCAGCAGCCCCCACGAGGTTTCCTACAATGAGCAGTTCTTC. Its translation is CASSPHEVSYNEQFF.

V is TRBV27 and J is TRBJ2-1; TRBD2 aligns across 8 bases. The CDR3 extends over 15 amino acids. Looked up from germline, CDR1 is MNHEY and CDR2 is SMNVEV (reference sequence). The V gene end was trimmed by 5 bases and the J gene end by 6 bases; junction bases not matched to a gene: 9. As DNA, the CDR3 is TGTGCCAGCAGTCCGGGACTAGTAGTTCGCAATGAGCAGTTCTTC. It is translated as CASSPGLVVRNEQFF.

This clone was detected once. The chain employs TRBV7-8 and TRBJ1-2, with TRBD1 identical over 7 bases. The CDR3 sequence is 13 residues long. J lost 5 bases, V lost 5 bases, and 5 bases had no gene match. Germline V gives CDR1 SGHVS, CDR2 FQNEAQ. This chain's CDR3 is CASSETGLYGYTF. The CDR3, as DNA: TGTGCCAGCAGCGAGACAGGGTTGTATGGCTACACCTTC.

CDR3 DNA: TGTGCCAGCAGTTTTCCCGTCTTTGTCCGGGACAGGGCTAGTGGCTACACCTTC. It yields the protein CASSFPVFVRDRASGYTF. The chain carries TRBV27 and TRBJ1-2; 9 nucleotides agree with TRBD1. The CDR3 runs 18 residues. The V and J ends lost 3 bases and 7 bases, in that order; junction bases with no gene match: 18. Germline loops: CDR1 MNHEY, CDR2 SMNVEV (reference sequence).

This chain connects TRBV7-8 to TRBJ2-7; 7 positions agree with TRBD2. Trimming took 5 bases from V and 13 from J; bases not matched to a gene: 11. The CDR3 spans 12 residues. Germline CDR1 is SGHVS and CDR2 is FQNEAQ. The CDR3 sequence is CASSPQSGRAYF. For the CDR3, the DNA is TGTGCCAGCAGCCCCCAGAGTGGGAGGGCCTACTTC.

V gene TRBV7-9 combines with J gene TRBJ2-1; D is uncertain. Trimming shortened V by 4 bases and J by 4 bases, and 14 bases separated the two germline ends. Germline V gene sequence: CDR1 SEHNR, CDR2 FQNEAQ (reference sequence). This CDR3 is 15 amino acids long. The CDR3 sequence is CASSSTGGMYNEQFF. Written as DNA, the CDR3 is TGTGCCAGCAGCTCTACTGGCGGAATGTACAATGAGCAGTTCTTC.

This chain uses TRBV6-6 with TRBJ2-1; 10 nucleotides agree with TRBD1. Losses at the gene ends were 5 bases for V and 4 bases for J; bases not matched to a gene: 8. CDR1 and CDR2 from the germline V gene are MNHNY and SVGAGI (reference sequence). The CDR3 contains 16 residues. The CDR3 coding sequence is TGTGCCAGCAGTGGCCGGGGACAGGGGAATTACAATGAGCAGTTCTTC. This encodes CASSGRGQGNYNEQFF.

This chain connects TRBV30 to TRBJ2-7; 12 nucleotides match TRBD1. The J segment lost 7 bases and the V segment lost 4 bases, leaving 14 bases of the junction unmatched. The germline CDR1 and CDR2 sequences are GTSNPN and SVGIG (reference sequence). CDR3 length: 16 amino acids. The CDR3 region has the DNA TGTGCCTGGAAAGGGCCGGGGGGACAGGGGGCCGAAGAGCAGTACTTC. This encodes CAWKGPGGQGAEEQYF.

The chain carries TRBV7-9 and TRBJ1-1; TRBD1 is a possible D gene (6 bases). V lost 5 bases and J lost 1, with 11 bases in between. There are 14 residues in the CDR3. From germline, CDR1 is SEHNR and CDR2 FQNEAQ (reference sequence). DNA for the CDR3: TGTGCCAGCAGCCCGATACAGGGGAACACTGAAGCTTTCTTT. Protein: CASSPIQGNTEAFF.

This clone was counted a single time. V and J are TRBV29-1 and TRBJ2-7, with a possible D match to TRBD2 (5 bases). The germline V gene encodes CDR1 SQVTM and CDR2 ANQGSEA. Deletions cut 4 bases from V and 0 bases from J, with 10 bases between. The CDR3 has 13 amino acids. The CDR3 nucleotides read TGCAGCGTTGTAGGACTCAGCTCCTACGAGCAGTACTTC. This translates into CSVVGLSSYEQYF.

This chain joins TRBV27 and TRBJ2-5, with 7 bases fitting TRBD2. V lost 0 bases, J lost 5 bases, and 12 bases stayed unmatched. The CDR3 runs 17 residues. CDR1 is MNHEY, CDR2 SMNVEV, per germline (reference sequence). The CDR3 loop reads CASSLSFGSGGRETQYF. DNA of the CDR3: TGTGCCAGCAGTTTATCTTTCGGGTCGGGAGGAAGGGAGACCCAGTACTTC.

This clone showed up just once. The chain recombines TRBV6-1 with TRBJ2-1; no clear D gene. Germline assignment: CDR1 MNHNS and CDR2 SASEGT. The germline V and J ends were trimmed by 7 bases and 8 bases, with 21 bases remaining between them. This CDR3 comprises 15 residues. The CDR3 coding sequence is TGTGCCAGCATTGAGGATACCCGGGTGGTCCATGAGCAGTTCTTC. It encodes CASIEDTRVVHEQFF.

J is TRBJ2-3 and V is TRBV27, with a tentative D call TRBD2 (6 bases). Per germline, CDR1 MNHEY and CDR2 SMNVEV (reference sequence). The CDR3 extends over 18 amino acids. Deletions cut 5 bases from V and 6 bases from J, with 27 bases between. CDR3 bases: TGTGCCAGCAGTCCGGGGGTAGGGTTGATACACTACTTGGATACGCAGTATTTT. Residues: CASSPGVGLIHYLDTQYF.

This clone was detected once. CDR3 nucleotide sequence: TGTGCCAGTAGTATATTCGACAACTACTATGGCTACACCTTC. Translating it yields CASSIFDNYYGYTF. The chain uses TRBV19 and TRBJ1-2; no clear D gene. The CDR3 contains 14 residues. CDR1 LNHDA and CDR2 SQIVND come from the germline V gene (reference sequence). Trimming shortened V by 2 bases and J by 3 bases, and 10 bases separated the two germline ends.

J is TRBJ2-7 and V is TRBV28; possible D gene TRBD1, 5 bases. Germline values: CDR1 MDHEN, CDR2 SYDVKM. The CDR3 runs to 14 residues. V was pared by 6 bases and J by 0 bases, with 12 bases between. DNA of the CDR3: TGTGCCAGCAGCCCTCAGGACACCTCCTACGAGCAGTACTTC. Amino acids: CASSPQDTSYEQYF.

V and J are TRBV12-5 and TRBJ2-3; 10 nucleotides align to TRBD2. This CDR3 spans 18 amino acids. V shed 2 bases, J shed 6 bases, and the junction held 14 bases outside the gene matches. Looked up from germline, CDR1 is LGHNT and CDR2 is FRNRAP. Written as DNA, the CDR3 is TGTGCTAGTGGTTTGCGGGCTAGCGGGAGTTCGGGGTACGATACGCAGTATTTT. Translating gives CASGLRASGSSGYDTQYF.

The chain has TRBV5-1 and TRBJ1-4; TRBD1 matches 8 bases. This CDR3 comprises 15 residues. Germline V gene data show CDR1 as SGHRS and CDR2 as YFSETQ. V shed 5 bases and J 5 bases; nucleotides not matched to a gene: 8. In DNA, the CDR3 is TGCGCCAGCAGTGGACAGGGCCAGGAGAATGAAAAACTGTTTTTT. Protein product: CASSGQGQENEKLFF.

CDR3 protein: CASRPRGQLNTEAFF. CDR3 coding DNA: TGTGCCAGCCGCCCCAGGGGCCAATTGAACACTGAAGCTTTCTTT. J is TRBJ1-1 and V is TRBV21-1; the tabulated D call, TRBD1, remains unverified against the DNA. TRBV21-1 is a pseudogene segment. This CDR3 has 15 residues.

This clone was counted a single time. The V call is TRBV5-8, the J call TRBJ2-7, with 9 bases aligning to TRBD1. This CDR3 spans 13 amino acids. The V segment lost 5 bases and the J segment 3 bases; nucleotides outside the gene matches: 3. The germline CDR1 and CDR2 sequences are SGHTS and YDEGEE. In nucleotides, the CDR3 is TGTGCCAGCAGATACAGGGGGCTCTACGAGCAGTACTTC. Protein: CASRYRGLYEQYF.

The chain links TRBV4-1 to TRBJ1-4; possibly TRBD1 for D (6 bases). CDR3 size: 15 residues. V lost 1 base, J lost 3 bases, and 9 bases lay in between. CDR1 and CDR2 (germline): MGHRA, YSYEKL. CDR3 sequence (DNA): TGCGCCAGCAGCCAAGCGGACAGACCTAATGAAAAACTGTTTTTT. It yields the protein CASSQADRPNEKLFF.

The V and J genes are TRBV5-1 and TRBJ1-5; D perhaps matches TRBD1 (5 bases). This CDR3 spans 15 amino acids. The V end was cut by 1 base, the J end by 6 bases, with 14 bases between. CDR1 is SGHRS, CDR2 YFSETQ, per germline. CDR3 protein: CASSLYDSKSQPQHF. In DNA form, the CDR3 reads TGCGCCAGCAGCTTGTATGACAGTAAGAGTCAGCCCCAGCATTTT.

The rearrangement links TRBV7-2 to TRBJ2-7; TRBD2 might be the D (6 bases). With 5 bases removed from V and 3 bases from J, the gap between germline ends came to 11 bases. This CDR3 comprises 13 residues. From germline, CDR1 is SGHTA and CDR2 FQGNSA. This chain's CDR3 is CASSLGLLYEQYF. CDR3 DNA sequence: TGTGCCAGCAGCCTGGGACTGCTCTACGAGCAGTACTTC. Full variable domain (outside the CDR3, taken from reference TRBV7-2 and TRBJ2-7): GAGVSQSPSNKVTEKGKDVELRCDPISGHTALYWYRQSLGQGLEFLIYFQGNSAPDKSGLPSDRFSAERTGGSVSTLTIQRTQQEDSAVYLCASSLGLLYEQYFGPGTRLTVT.

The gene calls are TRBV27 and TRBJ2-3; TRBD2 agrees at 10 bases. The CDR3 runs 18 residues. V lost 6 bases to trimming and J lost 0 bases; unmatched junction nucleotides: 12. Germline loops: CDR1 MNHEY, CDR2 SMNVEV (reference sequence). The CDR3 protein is CASSYGLAEAPSTDTQYF. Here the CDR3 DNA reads TGTGCCAGCAGCTACGGACTAGCGGAGGCCCCTAGCACAGATACGCAGTATTTT.

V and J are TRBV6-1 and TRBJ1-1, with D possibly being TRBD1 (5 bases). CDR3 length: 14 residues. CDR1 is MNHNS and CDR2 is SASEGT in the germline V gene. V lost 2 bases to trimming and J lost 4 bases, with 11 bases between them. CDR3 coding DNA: TGTGCCAGCAGTGAATTTGGGGCTGGCACTGAAGCTTTCTTT. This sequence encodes CASSEFGAGTEAFF.

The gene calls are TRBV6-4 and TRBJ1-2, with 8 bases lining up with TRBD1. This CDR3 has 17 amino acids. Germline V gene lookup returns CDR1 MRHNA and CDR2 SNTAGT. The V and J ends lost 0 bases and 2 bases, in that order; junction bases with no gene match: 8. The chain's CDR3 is CASSDSRGRGPNYGYTF. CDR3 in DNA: TGTGCCAGCAGTGACTCGAGGGGCAGGGGGCCGAACTATGGCTACACCTTC.

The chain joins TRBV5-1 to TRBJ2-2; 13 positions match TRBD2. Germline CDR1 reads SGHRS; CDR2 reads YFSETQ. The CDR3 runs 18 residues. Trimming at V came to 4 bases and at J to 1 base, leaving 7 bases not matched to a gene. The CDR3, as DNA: TGCGCCAGCAGCCCAACTAGCGGGAGGGCCTTGAACACCGGGGAGCTGTTTTTT. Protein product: CASSPTSGRALNTGELFF.

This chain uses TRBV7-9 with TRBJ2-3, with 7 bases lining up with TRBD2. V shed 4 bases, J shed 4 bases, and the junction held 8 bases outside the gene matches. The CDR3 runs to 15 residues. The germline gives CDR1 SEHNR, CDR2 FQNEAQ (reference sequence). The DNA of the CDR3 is TGTGCCAGCAGCTCAGGAACTAGCGTTGCAGATACGCAGTATTTT. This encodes CASSSGTSVADTQYF.